This is a list of T cell receptor beta chains from one sample in a study of blood T cell repertoires in COVID-19. Clones were read by immunoSEQ multiplex PCR, and TCRdb kept only the in-frame ones, dropping some. Here the sample spans 130,000 or so clones, 80% to 90% being singletons. Sequenced input: peripheral blood. These receptors were obtained from a man older than 75 with active or convalescent COVID-19. Both conserved end residues are part of each CDR3. A D gene is named only where the DNA matches it firmly. Clone size is not always given. Where it is, it says once, few, many or a class for expanded clones.

clone_size | j_call | d_call | v_call | cdr3_aa | cdr3_nt
- | TRBJ2-5 | TRBD1 | TRBV5-8 | CASSRGQGQETQYF | TGTGCCAGCAGTAGAGGACAGGGGCAAGAGACCCAGTACTTC
- | TRBJ1-4 | TRBD1 | TRBV19 | CASTRDRAEKLFF | TGTGCCTCGACCCGGGACAGGGCTGAAAAACTGTTTTTT
- | TRBJ2-3 | - | TRBV27 | CASSLGRGRTDTQYF | TGTGCCAGCAGTTTAGGCAGGGGGAGGACAGATACGCAGTATTTT
- | TRBJ1-2 | - | TRBV28 | CASRSGTHLSHYGYTF | TGTGCCAGCAGATCCGGGACACACTTAAGTCACTATGGCTACACCTTC
- | TRBJ1-1 | - | TRBV9 | CASSPFSGPEAFF | TGTGCCAGCAGCCCCTTTTCTGGGCCTGAAGCTTTCTTT
- | TRBJ2-5 | - | TRBV10-3 | CAISVEGTETQYF | TGTGCCATCAGTGTGGAGGGGACGGAGACCCAGTACTTC
- | TRBJ2-7 | - | TRBV3-1/TRBV3-2 | CASSPSRRAYEQYF | TGTGCCAGCAGCCCCTCACGGAGGGCCTACGAGCAGTACTTC
once | TRBJ1-5 | - | TRBV28 | CASTLGGMGQPQHF | TGTGCCAGCACCTTGGGGGGGATGGGTCAGCCCCAGCATTTT
few | TRBJ2-3 | - | TRBV7-2 | CASSLGAFPDTQYF | TGTGCCAGCAGCTTAGGAGCGTTCCCAGATACGCAGTATTTT
- | TRBJ2-1 | TRBD2 | TRBV7-8 | CASSPKTSGGLGEQFF | TGTGCCAGCAGTCCAAAGACTAGCGGGGGACTGGGGGAGCAGTTCTTC
- | TRBJ1-6 | - | TRBV11-3 | CASSLGQNSPLHF | TGTGCCAGCAGCTTAGGACAGAATTCACCCCTCCACTTT
- | TRBJ2-3 | - | TRBV9 | CASSVDGGPEDTQYF | TGTGCCAGCAGCGTAGACGGGGGGCCGGAAGATACGCAGTATTTT
once | TRBJ2-4 | TRBD2 | TRBV9 | CASSVDGEGKNIQYF | TGTGCCAGCAGCGTAGATGGGGAGGGCAAAAACATTCAGTACTTC
- | TRBJ2-2 | TRBD1 | TRBV29-1 | CSGTGAYTGELFF | TGCAGCGGGACAGGGGCTTACACCGGGGAGCTGTTTTTT
- | TRBJ2-3 | - | TRBV3-1/TRBV3-2 | CASSQGANTDTQYF | TGTGCCAGCAGCCAAGGGGCGAACACAGATACGCAGTATTTT
few | TRBJ1-5 | TRBD1 | TRBV6-5 | CASNSGQGNQPQHF | TGTGCCAGCAACAGTGGACAGGGGAATCAGCCCCAGCATTTT
- | TRBJ1-4 | - | TRBV9 | CASSVRGAVGEKLFF | TGTGCCAGCAGCGTCCGCGGGGCAGTCGGTGAAAAACTGTTTTTT
- | TRBJ1-6 | TRBD1 | TRBV28 | CASSRPDRRDSPLHF | TGTGCCAGCAGTCGCCCGGACAGGAGGGATTCACCCCTCCACTTT
few | TRBJ1-6 | - | TRBV6-2/TRBV6-3 | CASSIGTNNNSPLHF | TGTGCCAGCAGTATCGGGACAAACAATAATTCACCCCTCCACTTT
- | TRBJ2-7 | - | TRBV7-2 | CASSLGTLYSYEQYF | TGTGCCAGCAGCCTCGGGACTTTGTACTCCTACGAGCAGTACTTC
- | TRBJ2-7 | TRBD2 | TRBV19 | CASSKGGEQYF | TGTGCCAGTAGTAAGGGAGGGGAGCAGTACTTC
few | TRBJ2-1 | - | TRBV27 | CASSLLGLSSYNEQFF | TGTGCCAGCAGTTTACTGGGACTGAGCTCCTACAATGAGCAGTTCTTC
once | TRBJ2-2 | - | TRBV18 | CASSPVTGNTGELFF | TGTGCCAGCTCACCCGTAACAGGGAACACCGGGGAGCTGTTTTTT
once | TRBJ1-6 | - | TRBV4-3 | CASSQEVPGSPLHF | TGCGCCAGCAGCCAAGAAGTCCCGGGGTCACCCCTCCACTTT
once | TRBJ1-4 | - | TRBV4-1 | CASSEGRVNEKLFF | TGCGCCAGCAGCGAGGGGAGGGTGAATGAAAAACTGTTTTTT
- | TRBJ1-2 | - | TRBV6-5 | CATQTGANYGYTF | TGTGCCACCCAGACAGGAGCTAACTATGGCTACACCTTC
- | TRBJ2-3 | TRBD2 | TRBV9 | CASSATSGPDTQYF | TGTGCCAGCAGCGCCACTAGCGGCCCAGATACGCAGTATTTT
- | TRBJ2-5 | TRBD1 | TRBV10-3 | CAIGGQGPETQYF | TGTGCCATCGGGGGACAGGGGCCAGAGACCCAGTACTTC
- | TRBJ2-7 | TRBD1 | TRBV19 | CASSPWTGSTYEQYF | TGTGCCAGTAGCCCTTGGACAGGGTCAACCTACGAGCAGTACTTC
- | TRBJ1-2 | - | TRBV2 | CASIGEANYGYTF | TGTGCCAGCATCGGGGAAGCTAACTATGGCTACACCTTC
- | TRBJ2-1 | TRBD2 | TRBV10-3 | CAISPGLVSYNEQFF | TGTGCCATCAGCCCGGGACTAGTTTCCTACAATGAGCAGTTCTTC
few | TRBJ2-1 | TRBD2 | TRBV7-9 | CASSWDGLGAYNEQFF | TGTGCCAGCAGCTGGGACGGACTAGGTGCCTACAATGAGCAGTTCTTC
- | TRBJ1-1 | - | TRBV30 | CAWSVGALNTEAFF | TGTGCCTGGAGTGTAGGGGCGCTGAACACTGAAGCTTTCTTT
- | TRBJ1-3 | TRBD1 | TRBV18 | CASSQTGGNTIYF | TGTGCCAGCTCACAGACAGGGGGAAACACCATATATTTT
- | TRBJ2-3 | - | TRBV2 | CAGSVERNTQYF | TGTGCCGGCAGTGTTGAGCGAAATACGCAGTATTTT